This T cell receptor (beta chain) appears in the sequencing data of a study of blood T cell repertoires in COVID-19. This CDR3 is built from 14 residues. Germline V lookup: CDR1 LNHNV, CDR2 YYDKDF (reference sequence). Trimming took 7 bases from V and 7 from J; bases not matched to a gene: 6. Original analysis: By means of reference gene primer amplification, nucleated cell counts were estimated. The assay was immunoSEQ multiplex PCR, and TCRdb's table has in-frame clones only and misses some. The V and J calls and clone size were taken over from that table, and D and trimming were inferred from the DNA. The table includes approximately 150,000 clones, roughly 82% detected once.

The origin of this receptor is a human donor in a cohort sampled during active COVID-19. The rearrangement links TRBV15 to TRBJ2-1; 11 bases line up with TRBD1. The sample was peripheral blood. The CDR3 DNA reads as TGTGCCACCAATCCGGACAGGGGGCGAAATGAGCAGTTCTTC. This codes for CATNPDRGRNEQFF.